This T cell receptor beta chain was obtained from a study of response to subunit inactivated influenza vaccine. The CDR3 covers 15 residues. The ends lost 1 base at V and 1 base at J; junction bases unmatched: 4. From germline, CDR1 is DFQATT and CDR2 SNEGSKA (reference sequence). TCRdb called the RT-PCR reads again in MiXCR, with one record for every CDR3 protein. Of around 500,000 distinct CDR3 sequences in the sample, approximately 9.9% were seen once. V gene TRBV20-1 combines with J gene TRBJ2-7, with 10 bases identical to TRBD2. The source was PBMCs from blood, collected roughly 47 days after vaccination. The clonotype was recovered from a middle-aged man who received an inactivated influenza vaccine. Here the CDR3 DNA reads TGCAGTGCTAGAGGAGGGACTAGCGCATCCTACGAGCAGTACTTC. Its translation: CSARGGTSASYEQYF.